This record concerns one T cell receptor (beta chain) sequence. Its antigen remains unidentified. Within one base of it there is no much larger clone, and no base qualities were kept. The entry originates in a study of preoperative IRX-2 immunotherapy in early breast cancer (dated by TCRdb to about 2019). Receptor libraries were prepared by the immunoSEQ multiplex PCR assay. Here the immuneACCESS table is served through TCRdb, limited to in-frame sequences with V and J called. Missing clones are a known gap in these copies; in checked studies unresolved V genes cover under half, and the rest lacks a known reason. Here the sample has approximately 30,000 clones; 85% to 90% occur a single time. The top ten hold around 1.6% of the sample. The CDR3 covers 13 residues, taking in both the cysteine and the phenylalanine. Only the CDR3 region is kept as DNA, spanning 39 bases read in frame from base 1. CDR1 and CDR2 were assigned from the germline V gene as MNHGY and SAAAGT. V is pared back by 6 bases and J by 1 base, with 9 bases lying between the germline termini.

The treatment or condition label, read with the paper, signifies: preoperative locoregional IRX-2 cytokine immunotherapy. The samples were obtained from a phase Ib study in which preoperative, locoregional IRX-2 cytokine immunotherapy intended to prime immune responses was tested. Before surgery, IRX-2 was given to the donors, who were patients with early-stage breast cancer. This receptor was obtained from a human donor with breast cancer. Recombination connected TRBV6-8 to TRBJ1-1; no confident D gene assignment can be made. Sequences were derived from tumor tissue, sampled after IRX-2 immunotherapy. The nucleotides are TGTGCCAGCAGAGTCGGACGGAACACTGAAGCTTTCTTT. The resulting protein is CASRVGRNTEAFF.